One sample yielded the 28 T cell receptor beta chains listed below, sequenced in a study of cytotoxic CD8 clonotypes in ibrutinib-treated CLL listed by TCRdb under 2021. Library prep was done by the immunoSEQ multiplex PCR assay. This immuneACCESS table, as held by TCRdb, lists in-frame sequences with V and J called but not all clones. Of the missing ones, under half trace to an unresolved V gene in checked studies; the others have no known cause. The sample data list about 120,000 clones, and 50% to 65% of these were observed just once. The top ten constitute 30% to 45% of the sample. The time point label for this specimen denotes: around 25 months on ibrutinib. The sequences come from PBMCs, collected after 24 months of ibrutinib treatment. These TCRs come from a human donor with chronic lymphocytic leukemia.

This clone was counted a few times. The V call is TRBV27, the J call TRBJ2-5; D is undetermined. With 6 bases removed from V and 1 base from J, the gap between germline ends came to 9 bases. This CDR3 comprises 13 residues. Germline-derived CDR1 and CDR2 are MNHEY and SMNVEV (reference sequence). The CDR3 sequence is CASRPTRQETQYF. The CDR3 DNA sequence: TGTGCCAGCAGGCCCACTCGCCAAGAGACCCAGTACTTC.

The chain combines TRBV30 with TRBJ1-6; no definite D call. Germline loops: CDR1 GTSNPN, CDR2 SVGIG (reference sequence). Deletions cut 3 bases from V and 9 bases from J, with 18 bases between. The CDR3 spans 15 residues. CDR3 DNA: TGTGCCTGGAGCCGCTCCGGGGATGGTACTTCACCCCTCCACTTT. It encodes CAWSRSGDGTSPLHF.

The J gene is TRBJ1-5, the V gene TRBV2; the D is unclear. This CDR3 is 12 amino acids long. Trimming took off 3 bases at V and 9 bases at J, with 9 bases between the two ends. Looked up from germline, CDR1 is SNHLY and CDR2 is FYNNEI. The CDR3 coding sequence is TGTGCCAGCAGTGACCCGGATCTGCCCCAGCATTTT. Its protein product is CASSDPDLPQHF. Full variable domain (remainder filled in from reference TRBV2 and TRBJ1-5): EPEVTQTPSHQVTQMGQEVILRCVPISNHLYFYWYRQILGQKVEFLVSFYNNEISEKSEIFDDQFSVERPDGSNFTLKIRSTKLEDSAMYFCASSDPDLPQHFGDGTRLSIL.

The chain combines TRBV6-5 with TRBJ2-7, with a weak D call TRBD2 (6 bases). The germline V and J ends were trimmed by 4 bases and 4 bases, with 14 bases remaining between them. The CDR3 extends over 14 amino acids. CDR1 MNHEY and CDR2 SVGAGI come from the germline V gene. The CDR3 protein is CASSWRGSAYEQYF. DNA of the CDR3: TGTGCCAGCAGTTGGAGGGGCTCGGCTTACGAGCAGTACTTC.

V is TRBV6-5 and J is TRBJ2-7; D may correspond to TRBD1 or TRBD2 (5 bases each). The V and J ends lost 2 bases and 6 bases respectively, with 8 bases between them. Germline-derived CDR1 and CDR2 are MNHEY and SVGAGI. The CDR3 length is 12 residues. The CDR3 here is CASSYRGAEQYF. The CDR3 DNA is TGTGCCAGCAGTTACAGGGGAGCCGAGCAGTACTTC.

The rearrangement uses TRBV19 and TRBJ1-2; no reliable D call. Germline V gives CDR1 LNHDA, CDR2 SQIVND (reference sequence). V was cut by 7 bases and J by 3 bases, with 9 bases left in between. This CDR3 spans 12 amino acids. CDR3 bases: TGTGCCAGTAACCGGGGTCACTATGGCTACACCTTC. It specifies CASNRGHYGYTF.

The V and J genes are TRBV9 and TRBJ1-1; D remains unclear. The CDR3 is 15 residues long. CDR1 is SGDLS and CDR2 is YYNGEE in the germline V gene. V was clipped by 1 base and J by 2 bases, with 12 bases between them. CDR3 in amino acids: CASSVWSGTNTEAFF. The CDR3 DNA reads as TGTGCCAGCAGCGTATGGTCAGGCACCAACACTGAAGCTTTCTTT.

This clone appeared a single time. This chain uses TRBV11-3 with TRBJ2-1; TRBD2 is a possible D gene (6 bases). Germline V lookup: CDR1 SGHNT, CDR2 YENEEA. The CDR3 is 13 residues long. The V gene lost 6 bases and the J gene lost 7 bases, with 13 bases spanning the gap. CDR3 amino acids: CASRPREQNEQFF. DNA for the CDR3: TGTGCCAGCAGACCCCGGGAGCAGAATGAGCAGTTCTTC. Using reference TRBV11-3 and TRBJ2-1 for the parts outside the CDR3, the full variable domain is EAGVVQSPRYKIIEKKQPVAFWCNPISGHNTLYWYLQNLGQGPELLIRYENEEAVDDSQLPKDRFSAERLKGVDSTLKIQPAELGDSAVYLCASRPREQNEQFFGPGTRLTVL.

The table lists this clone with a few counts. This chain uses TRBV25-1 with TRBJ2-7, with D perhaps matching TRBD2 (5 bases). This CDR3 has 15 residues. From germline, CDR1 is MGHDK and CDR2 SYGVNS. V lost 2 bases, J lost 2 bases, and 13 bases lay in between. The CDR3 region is CASSEGSLGAYEQYF. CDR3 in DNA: TGTGCCAGCAGTGAAGGGTCCCTCGGGGCCTACGAGCAGTACTTC.

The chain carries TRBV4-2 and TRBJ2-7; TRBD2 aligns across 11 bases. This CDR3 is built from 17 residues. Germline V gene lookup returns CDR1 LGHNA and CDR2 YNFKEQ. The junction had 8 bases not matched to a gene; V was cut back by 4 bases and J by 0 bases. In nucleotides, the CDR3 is TGTGCCAGCAGCCCCCGCGGTAGCGGGGGGGTCTCCTACGAGCAGTACTTC. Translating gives CASSPRGSGGVSYEQYF.

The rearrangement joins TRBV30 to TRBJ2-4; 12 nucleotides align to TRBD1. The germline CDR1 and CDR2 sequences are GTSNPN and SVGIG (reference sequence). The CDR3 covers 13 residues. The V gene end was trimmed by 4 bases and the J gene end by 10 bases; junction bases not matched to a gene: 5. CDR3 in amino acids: CAWTGQGAWIQYF. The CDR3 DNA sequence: TGTGCCTGGACGGGACAGGGGGCATGGATTCAGTACTTC.

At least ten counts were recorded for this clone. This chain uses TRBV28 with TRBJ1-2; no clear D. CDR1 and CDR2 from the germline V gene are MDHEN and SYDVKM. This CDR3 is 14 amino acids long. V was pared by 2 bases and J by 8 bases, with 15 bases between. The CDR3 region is CASSLQAAAGGYTF. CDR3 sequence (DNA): TGTGCCAGCAGTTTACAAGCGGCAGCCGGGGGCTACACCTTC.

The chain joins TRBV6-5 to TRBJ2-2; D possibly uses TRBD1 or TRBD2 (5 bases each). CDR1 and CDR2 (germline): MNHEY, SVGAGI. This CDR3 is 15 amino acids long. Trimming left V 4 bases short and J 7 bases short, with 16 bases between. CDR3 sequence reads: CASSFDGARSGELFF. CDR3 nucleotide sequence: TGTGCCAGCAGTTTTGACGGGGCTCGTAGCGGGGAGCTGTTTTTT.

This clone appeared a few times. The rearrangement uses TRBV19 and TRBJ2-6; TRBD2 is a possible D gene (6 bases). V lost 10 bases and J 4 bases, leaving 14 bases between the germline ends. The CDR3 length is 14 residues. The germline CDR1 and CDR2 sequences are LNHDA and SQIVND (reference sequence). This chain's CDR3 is CATLLAGGANVLTF. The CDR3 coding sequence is TGTGCCACCCTTCTCGCGGGGGGGGCCAACGTCCTGACTTTC.

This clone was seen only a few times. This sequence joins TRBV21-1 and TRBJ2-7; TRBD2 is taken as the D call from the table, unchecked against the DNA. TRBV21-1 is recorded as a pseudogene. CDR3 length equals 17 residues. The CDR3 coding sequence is TGTGCCAGCAGCAAAAGCCCCGGGGGACTAGCGTCCCACGAGCAGTACTTC. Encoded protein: CASSKSPGGLASHEQYF.

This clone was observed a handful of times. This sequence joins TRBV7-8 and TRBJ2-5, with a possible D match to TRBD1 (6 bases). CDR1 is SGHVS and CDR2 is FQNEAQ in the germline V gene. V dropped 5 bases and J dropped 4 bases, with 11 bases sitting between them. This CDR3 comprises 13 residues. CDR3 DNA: TGTGCCAGCAGCCACAGGGTGGGAGAGACCCAGTACTTC. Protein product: CASSHRVGETQYF.

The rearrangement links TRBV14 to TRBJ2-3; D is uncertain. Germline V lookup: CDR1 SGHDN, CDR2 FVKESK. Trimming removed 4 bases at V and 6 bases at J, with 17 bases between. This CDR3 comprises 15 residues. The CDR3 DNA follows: TGTGCCAGCAGCCTCCGACGGATTCAAGGGGATACGCAGTATTTT. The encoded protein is CASSLRRIQGDTQYF.

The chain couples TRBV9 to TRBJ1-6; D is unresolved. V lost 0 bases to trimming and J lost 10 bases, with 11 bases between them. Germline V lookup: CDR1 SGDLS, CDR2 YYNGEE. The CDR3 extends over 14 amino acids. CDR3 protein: CASSVGQEESPLHF. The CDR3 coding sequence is TGTGCCAGCAGCGTAGGGCAGGAAGAATCACCCCTCCACTTT.

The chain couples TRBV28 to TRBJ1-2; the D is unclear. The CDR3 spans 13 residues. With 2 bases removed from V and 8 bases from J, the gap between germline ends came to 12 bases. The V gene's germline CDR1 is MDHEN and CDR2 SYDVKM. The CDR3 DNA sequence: TGTGCCAGCAGTTTAAGGGTGGGCCCGGGCTACACCTTC. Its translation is CASSLRVGPGYTF.

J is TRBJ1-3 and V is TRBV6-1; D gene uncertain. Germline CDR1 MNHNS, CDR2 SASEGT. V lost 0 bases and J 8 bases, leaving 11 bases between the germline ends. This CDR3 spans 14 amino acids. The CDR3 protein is CASSEARTSHTIYF. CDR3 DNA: TGTGCCAGCAGTGAAGCCCGGACCAGCCACACCATATATTTT.

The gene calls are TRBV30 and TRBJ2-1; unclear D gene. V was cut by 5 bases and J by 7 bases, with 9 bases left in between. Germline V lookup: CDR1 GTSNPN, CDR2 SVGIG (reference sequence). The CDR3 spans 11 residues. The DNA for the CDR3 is TGTGCCTGGCTTGGTAGGAATGAGCAGTTCTTC. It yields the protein CAWLGRNEQFF.

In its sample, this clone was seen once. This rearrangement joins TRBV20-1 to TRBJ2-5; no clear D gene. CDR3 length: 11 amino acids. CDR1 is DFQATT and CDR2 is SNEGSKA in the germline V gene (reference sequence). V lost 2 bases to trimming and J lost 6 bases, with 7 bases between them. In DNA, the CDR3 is TGCAGTGCTAGAACAAAAAAGACCCAGTACTTC. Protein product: CSARTKKTQYF.

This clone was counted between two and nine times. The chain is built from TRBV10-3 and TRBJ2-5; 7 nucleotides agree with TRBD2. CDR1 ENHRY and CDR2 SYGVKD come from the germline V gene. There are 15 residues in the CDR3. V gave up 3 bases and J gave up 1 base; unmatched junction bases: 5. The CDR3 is CAISESGTTQETQYF. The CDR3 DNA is TGTGCCATCAGTGAATCCGGGACTACCCAAGAGACCCAGTACTTC.

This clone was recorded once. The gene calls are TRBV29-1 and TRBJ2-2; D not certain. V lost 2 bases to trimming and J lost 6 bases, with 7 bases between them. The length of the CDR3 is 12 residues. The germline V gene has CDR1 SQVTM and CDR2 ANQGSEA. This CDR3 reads CSVEMGSGELFF. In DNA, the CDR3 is TGCAGCGTTGAAATGGGTTCCGGGGAGCTGTTTTTT.

The CDR3 protein is CASSPGSRGGGGSYEQYF. CDR3 DNA sequence: TGTGCCAGCTCACCCGGATCTCGCGGGGGCGGAGGTTCCTACGAGCAGTACTTC. This sequence joins TRBV18 and TRBJ2-7; perhaps TRBD2 as D (7 bases). The length of the CDR3 is 18 residues. V lost 3 bases and J 1 base, leaving 22 bases between the germline ends. Germline loops: CDR1 KGHSH, CDR2 LQKENI.

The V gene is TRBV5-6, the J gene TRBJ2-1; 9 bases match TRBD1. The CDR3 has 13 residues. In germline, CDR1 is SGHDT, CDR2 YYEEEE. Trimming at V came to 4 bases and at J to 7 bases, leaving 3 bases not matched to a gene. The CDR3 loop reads CASSPGQGNEQFF. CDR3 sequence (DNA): TGTGCCAGCAGCCCAGGACAGGGGAATGAGCAGTTCTTC.

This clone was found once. DNA for the CDR3: TGTGCCAGCAGCCGCGACAGGGAGGGCTACAATGAGCAGTTCTTC. Protein: CASSRDREGYNEQFF. The J gene is TRBJ2-1, the V gene TRBV11-2, with D perhaps matching TRBD1 or TRBD2 (7 bases each). CDR1 and CDR2 from the germline V gene are SGHAT and FQNNGV. The ends were cut back, 5 bases at V and 3 bases at J, with 14 bases in the middle. The CDR3 loop spans 15 amino acids.

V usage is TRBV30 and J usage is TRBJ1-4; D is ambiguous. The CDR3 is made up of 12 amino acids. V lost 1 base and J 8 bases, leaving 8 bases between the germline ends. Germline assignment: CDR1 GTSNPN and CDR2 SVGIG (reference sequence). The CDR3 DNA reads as TGTGCCTGGAGTGCCGAAGGAGAAAAACTGTTTTTT. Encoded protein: CAWSAEGEKLFF.